These 24 T cell receptor beta chains came from one sample sequenced in a study of Ad26.COV2.S vaccination and SARS-CoV-2 variants. The repertoire was sequenced with immunoSEQ multiplex PCR; TCRdb's copy has only in-frame clones and lacks some. Of hundreds of thousands of clones in the sample, 80% to 95% were seen once. Treatment noted: around 19 received Ad26.COV2.S at low or high dose, single or two shots; about 5 received placebo; per-sample allocation not given. Samples analyzed were those drawn on day 63 after the first vaccine or placebo injection. Sequenced here: peripheral blood, sampled in a trial of Ad26.COV2.S vaccine versus placebo. The receptors originated from a person between 18 and 60 years old who received the Ad26.COV2.S COVID-19 vaccine or a placebo.

The V gene is TRBV12-3 or TRBV12-4, the J gene TRBJ2-7; D call uncertain. V lost 6 bases and J 0 bases, leaving 9 bases between the germline ends. CDR3 length equals 13 residues. DNA for the CDR3: TGTGCCAGCAGACCCGGGCCCTCCTACGAGCAGTACTTC. Protein: CASRPGPSYEQYF.

Of note for this clone: The same CDR3 is also encoded by other DNA sequences in this sample. The V call is TRBV30, the J call TRBJ2-3; D remains unclear. CDR3 length: 12 residues. The V end was cut by 1 base, the J end by 6 bases, with 8 bases between. Germline V CDR1 and CDR2: GTSNPN, SVGIG (reference sequence). CDR3 nucleotides: TGTGCCTGGAGTGATGGGCGCGATACGCAGTATTTT. Translation gives CAWSDGRDTQYF.

This rearrangement joins TRBV6-6 to TRBJ1-3, with D tentatively TRBD1 (5 bases). Per the germline V gene, CDR1 is MNHNY and CDR2 is SVGAGI (reference sequence). The CDR3 contains 15 residues. The V and J ends lost 6 bases and 4 bases respectively, with 16 bases between them. The CDR3 DNA reads TGTGCCAGCAGCCTCCCGGGGGGAATCGGAAACACCATATATTTT. Its translation is CASSLPGGIGNTIYF.

The chain links TRBV7-2 to TRBJ2-7; D is possibly TRBD1 or TRBD2 (5 bases each). Germline V gene data show CDR1 as SGHTA and CDR2 as FQGNSA. The CDR3 runs 15 residues. Trimming shortened V by 1 base and J by 0 bases, and 10 bases separated the two germline ends. This chain's CDR3 is CASSLDGTPSYEQYF. Written as DNA, the CDR3 is TGTGCCAGCAGCTTAGACGGGACCCCCTCCTACGAGCAGTACTTC.

The V and J genes are TRBV15 and TRBJ2-3; TRBD1 aligns across 7 bases. The germline V gene encodes CDR1 LNHNV and CDR2 YYDKDF (reference sequence). The CDR3 contains 15 residues. J gave up 0 bases and V 3 bases, and 3 bases lay outside the gene matches. CDR3 amino acids: CATSRGDSSTDTQYF. CDR3 DNA sequence: TGTGCCACCAGCAGGGGGGACAGTAGCACAGATACGCAGTATTTT.

The rearrangement joins TRBV4-3 to TRBJ1-1, with unresolved D. This CDR3 contains 15 residues. The germline V gene encodes CDR1 LGHNA and CDR2 YSLEER. The V end was cut by 4 bases, the J end by 0 bases, with 12 bases between. CDR3 sequence reads: CASSPVLALNTEAFF. As DNA, the CDR3 is TGCGCCAGCAGCCCAGTCCTGGCTTTGAACACTGAAGCTTTCTTT.

The chain has TRBV6-2 or TRBV6-3 and TRBJ2-3; D possibly corresponds to TRBD2 (5 bases). Germline CDR1 MNHEY, CDR2 SVGEGT. V lost 0 bases to trimming and J lost 4 bases, with 5 bases between them. The CDR3 runs 13 residues. CDR3 nucleotides: TGTGCCAGCAGTTACTCCGGGGCAGATACGCAGTATTTT. Encoded protein: CASSYSGADTQYF.

This clone was seen a single time. The CDR3 spells CASSQGLAASSYNEQFF. Written as DNA, the CDR3 is TGTGCCAGCAGCCAGGGACTAGCGGCGAGCTCCTACAATGAGCAGTTCTTC. The chain carries TRBV9 and TRBJ2-1; 11 nucleotides align to TRBD2. The CDR3 spans 17 residues. With 4 bases clipped from V and 0 bases from J, the junction kept 6 bases outside the gene matches. CDR1 SGDLS and CDR2 YYNGEE come from the germline V gene.

The V gene is TRBV5-4, the J gene TRBJ2-1, with a possible D match to TRBD2 (7 bases). Trimming pared 5 bases from V and 8 bases from J, leaving 20 bases between. The CDR3 runs 15 residues. CDR1 SGHNT and CDR2 YYREEE come from the germline V gene (reference sequence). DNA of the CDR3: TGTGCCAGCAGGAAGTGGGGGGGCCCGGGGGATGAGCAGTTCTTC. Protein: CASRKWGGPGDEQFF. The variable domain in full, with the rest retrieved from reference TRBV5-4 and TRBJ2-1, is ETGVTQSPTHLIKTRGQQVTLRCSSQSGHNTVSWYQQALGQGPQFIFQYYREEENGRGNFPPRFSGLQFPNYSSELNVNALELDDSALYLCASRKWGGPGDEQFFGPGTRLTVL.

This chain's CDR3 is CASSPSSGRSQETQYF. CDR3 in DNA: TGTGCCAGCTCACCGAGCAGCGGGAGGAGCCAAGAGACCCAGTACTTC. The chain couples TRBV18 to TRBJ2-5; the match to TRBD2 covers 9 bases. Germline trimming cut 3 bases from V and 1 base from J; bases unmatched to any gene: 6. Germline CDR1 and CDR2: KGHSH and LQKENI. CDR3 length equals 16 residues.

Remarks on this clone: Other DNA sequences within the sample encode an identical CDR3. The chain carries TRBV6-2 or TRBV6-3 and TRBJ1-1, with D perhaps TRBD1 (6 bases). CDR3 length: 14 residues. V lost 0 bases and J 2 bases, leaving 7 bases between the germline ends. Germline CDR1 and CDR2: MNHEY and SVGEGT. CDR3 sequence (DNA): TGTGCCAGCAGTTACTCCGGGACAAACACTGAAGCTTTCTTT. Translating it yields CASSYSGTNTEAFF.

This rearrangement joins TRBV30 to TRBJ1-1; tentatively, D is TRBD1 (6 bases). Trimming cost V 0 bases and J 1 base, with 9 bases left between them. The CDR3 has 14 amino acids. From germline, CDR1 is GTSNPN and CDR2 SVGIG (reference sequence). The CDR3 DNA reads TGTGCCTGGAGTGTAGCGGGGGCGAACACTGAAGCTTTCTTT. Encoded protein: CAWSVAGANTEAFF.

In regard to this clone: Other nucleotide sequences in the sample specify the same CDR3. The V and J genes are TRBV4-1 and TRBJ1-1; D not certain. CDR3 size: 13 residues. Germline CDR1 and CDR2: MGHRA and YSYEKL. V lost 4 bases to trimming and J lost 4 bases, with 10 bases between them. DNA of the CDR3: TGCGCCAGCAGCCCTCGGGAGGTCACTGAAGCTTTCTTT. This translates into CASSPREVTEAFF.

The table lists this clone with a count of one. The rearrangement links TRBV7-6 to TRBJ2-7; 9 bases are shared with TRBD2. Trimming cost V 1 base and J 2 bases; bases outside gene matches: 6. The V gene's germline CDR1 is SGHVS and CDR2 FNYEAQ. The CDR3 contains 16 residues. CDR3 coding DNA: TGTGCCAGCAGCTTAGGAGCGGGAGGTCGCACCTACGAGCAGTACTTC. It is translated as CASSLGAGGRTYEQYF.

The CDR3 bases are TGCGCCAGCAGCTTGGCTCGGGACAGCTTCACAGATACGCAGTATTTT. Its protein is CASSLARDSFTDTQYF. The chain is built from TRBV5-1 and TRBJ2-3, with 7 bases matching TRBD1. The J segment lost 2 bases and the V segment lost 0 bases, leaving 6 bases of the junction unmatched. The CDR3 spans 16 residues. Germline CDR1 and CDR2: SGHRS and YFSETQ.

The chain is built from TRBV6-2 or TRBV6-3 and TRBJ2-5; 8 bases are shared with TRBD1. Germline V gene data show CDR1 as MNHEY and CDR2 as SVGEGT. The CDR3 has 15 residues. V gave up 2 bases and J gave up 5 bases; unmatched junction bases: 7. CDR3 sequence (DNA): TGTGCCAGCAGTTACGGGCCCAGGGGGCGGGAGACCCAGTACTTC. Its protein product is CASSYGPRGRETQYF.

The genes are TRBV19 and TRBJ1-3; D remains ambiguous. Germline assignment: CDR1 LNHDA and CDR2 SQIVND (reference sequence). The CDR3 extends over 13 amino acids. Trimming took 5 bases from V and 4 from J, leaving 9 bases between them. CDR3 sequence (DNA): TGTGCCAGTAGTGAGAGGACGGGAAACACCATATATTTT. Residues: CASSERTGNTIYF.

The rearrangement links TRBV18 to TRBJ1-2; D is unclear. This CDR3 is 12 amino acids long. Germline CDR1 is KGHSH and CDR2 is LQKENI. V lost 2 bases and J 3 bases, leaving 4 bases between the germline ends. This CDR3 is CASSPGDYGYTF. CDR3 coding DNA: TGTGCCAGCTCACCAGGGGACTATGGCTACACCTTC.

The chain uses TRBV11-2 and TRBJ2-3, with 10 nucleotides matching TRBD2. This CDR3 is built from 17 residues. Germline CDR1 SGHAT, CDR2 FQNNGV. The V segment lost 1 base and the J segment 3 bases; nucleotides outside the gene matches: 7. The CDR3 sequence: CASSLGLGTSVTDTQYF. CDR3 bases: TGTGCCAGCAGCTTAGGCCTAGGGACTAGCGTAACAGATACGCAGTATTTT.

This chain uses TRBV7-8 with TRBJ1-4; D call uncertain. The CDR3 consists of 15 residues. V was pared by 7 bases and J by 0 bases, with 12 bases between. Germline CDR1 is SGHVS and CDR2 is FQNEAQ. CDR3 region: CASTRYSSTNEKLFF. The DNA of the CDR3 is TGTGCCAGCACCCGGTACAGTTCAACTAATGAAAAACTGTTTTTT.

The chain joins TRBV7-9 to TRBJ1-1; maybe TRBD1 (6 bases). Trimming took off 5 bases at V and 6 bases at J, with 16 bases between the two ends. CDR3 length: 14 residues. Per the germline V gene, CDR1 is SEHNR and CDR2 is FQNEAQ (reference sequence). In nucleotides, the CDR3 is TGTGCCAGCAGCAGAACACAGGGTAGGGCTGAAGCTTTCTTT. This codes for CASSRTQGRAEAFF.

V and J are TRBV28 and TRBJ1-4; D not resolved. This CDR3 region has 14 residues. The V end was cut by 6 bases, the J end by 8 bases, with 16 bases between. Germline CDR1 reads MDHEN; CDR2 reads SYDVKM. In DNA form, the CDR3 reads TGTGCCAGCAGCCCGTCAACCCGAGGCGAAAAACTGTTTTTT. This sequence encodes CASSPSTRGEKLFF.

The chain recombines TRBV29-1 with TRBJ2-7, with 13 positions matching TRBD2. CDR1 and CDR2 (germline): SQVTM, ANQGSEA. This CDR3 has 15 residues. Trimming removed 7 bases from V and 3 bases from J; junction bases left unmatched: 9. CDR3 DNA sequence: TGCAGCGGGGGACTAGCGGGATCAACCCGCTACGAGCAGTACTTC. This gives the protein CSGGLAGSTRYEQYF.

V usage is TRBV1 and J usage is TRBJ2-2; TRBD2 reflects the table's D call only, with no check against the DNA. TRBV1 is a pseudogene locus. The CDR3 runs to 16 residues. The CDR3 DNA reads TGCACCAGCAGCCAAGGAGTAGCGGGAGTACCCGGGGAGCTGTTTTTT. It is translated as CTSSQGVAGVPGELFF.